Each of the 20 T cell receptor beta chains below was sequenced from the same sample in a study of shared clonotypes between healthy human individuals. The protocol was immunoSEQ multiplex PCR, while the TCRdb copy is restricted to in-frame clones and leaves out a portion. This table holds hundreds of thousands of clones, around 96% found once. The sample comprised memory CD8+ T cells sorted from blood. Subset noted: CD45RO+ cells pooled with CCR7-negative TemRA cells. These receptors were obtained from a man under 40 in good health.

The chain has TRBV6-1 and TRBJ1-2, with D uncertain. CDR1 MNHNS and CDR2 SASEGT come from the germline V gene. CDR3 length equals 11 residues. Trimming took off 6 bases at V and 1 base at J, with 3 bases between the two ends. The CDR3 here is CASRDNYGYTF. Written as DNA, the CDR3 is TGTGCCAGCAGAGATAACTATGGCTACACCTTC.

CDR3 in DNA: TGTGCCAGCAGGACAGGGTTCACTGAAGCTTTCTTT. Residues: CASRTGFTEAFF. The rearrangement joins TRBV28 to TRBJ1-1, with TRBD1 matching over 7 bases. Trimming removed 6 bases from V and 4 bases from J; junction bases left unmatched: 2. Germline V gene sequence: CDR1 MDHEN, CDR2 SYDVKM. This CDR3 has 12 amino acids.

V is TRBV19 and J is TRBJ2-2; D ambiguous. The CDR3 sequence is 13 residues long. V was trimmed by 5 bases and J by 0 bases, leaving 4 bases between them. Germline-derived CDR1 and CDR2 are LNHDA and SQIVND (reference sequence). The CDR3, as DNA: TGTGCCAGTAGTGTATCGAACACCGGGGAGCTGTTTTTT. This sequence encodes CASSVSNTGELFF.

This sequence joins TRBV4-2 and TRBJ2-7; 11 nucleotides line up with TRBD2. Germline V gives CDR1 LGHNA, CDR2 YNFKEQ. V shed 0 bases and J 4 bases; nucleotides not matched to a gene: 2. The CDR3 extends over 15 amino acids. CDR3 amino acids: CASSQDTSGSYEQYF. CDR3 bases: TGTGCCAGCAGCCAAGATACTAGCGGGAGTTACGAGCAGTACTTC.

V is TRBV28 and J is TRBJ1-1, with TRBD1 matching over 7 bases. The CDR3 loop spans 15 amino acids. Germline V lookup: CDR1 MDHEN, CDR2 SYDVKM. V was pared by 2 bases and J by 0 bases, with 3 bases of the junction left unmatched. CDR3 nucleotide sequence: TGTGCCAGCAGTTTAACCGGGACAGTGAACACTGAAGCTTTCTTT. This codes for CASSLTGTVNTEAFF.

The chain uses TRBV29-1 and TRBJ2-7, with TRBD1 identical over 9 bases. J was trimmed by 3 bases and V by 7 bases; bases with no gene match: 7. This CDR3 region has 13 residues. Germline CDR1 and CDR2: SQVTM and ANQGSEA. The CDR3 nucleotides are TGCAGCGCCGGGACAGGGACCCTCTACGAGCAGTACTTC. This sequence encodes CSAGTGTLYEQYF.

The chain uses TRBV5-6 and TRBJ2-2; 8 bases match TRBD1. The trim removed 2 bases at V and 3 bases at J, leaving 6 bases unmatched. The CDR3 has 16 residues. Per the germline V gene, CDR1 is SGHDT and CDR2 is YYEEEE. The CDR3, as DNA: TGTGCCAGCAGCTTCCAAGACAGGGGACACACCGGGGAGCTGTTTTTT. This encodes CASSFQDRGHTGELFF.

The V call is TRBV6-1, the J call TRBJ2-1; 10 nucleotides match TRBD2. The CDR3 extends over 14 amino acids. Trimming cost V 1 base and J 8 bases; bases outside gene matches: 2. The V gene's germline CDR1 is MNHNS and CDR2 SASEGT. Here the CDR3 DNA reads TGTGCCAGCAGTGAAGGGCTAGCGGGAGATGAGCAGTTCTTC. Translating it yields CASSEGLAGDEQFF.

This clone was counted only a few times. The same CDR3 can be traced to other DNA sequences in this sample. This chain connects TRBV7-6 to TRBJ1-1; D is possibly TRBD1 (6 bases). The CDR3 contains 13 residues. V was clipped by 3 bases and J by 1 base, with 6 bases between them. Germline V lookup: CDR1 SGHVS, CDR2 FNYEAQ. The CDR3 protein is CASSLTGNTEAFF. In DNA form, the CDR3 reads TGTGCCAGCAGCTTGACAGGGAACACTGAAGCTTTCTTT.

This sequence joins TRBV27 and TRBJ2-1; 8 bases line up with TRBD2. The CDR3 loop spans 16 amino acids. Trimming took 5 bases from V and 0 from J; bases not matched to a gene: 6. The germline V gene encodes CDR1 MNHEY and CDR2 SMNVEV (reference sequence). The CDR3 DNA reads TGTGCCAGCAGTCCTAGCGGGCGGAGCTCCTACAATGAGCAGTTCTTC. Translating gives CASSPSGRSSYNEQFF.

The V call is TRBV18, the J call TRBJ2-4; TRBD1 matches at 7 bases. This CDR3 is 15 amino acids long. CDR1 is KGHSH, CDR2 LQKENI, per germline. J was trimmed by 5 bases and V by 2 bases; bases with no gene match: 6. The CDR3 sequence: CASSPDSGQQNIQYF. CDR3 bases: TGTGCCAGCTCACCAGATTCGGGACAGCAAAACATTCAGTACTTC. Full variable domain (outside the CDR3, taken from reference TRBV18 and TRBJ2-4): NAGVMQNPRHLVRRRGQEARLRCSPMKGHSHVYWYRQLPEEGLKFMVYLQKENIIDESGMPKERFSAEFPKEGPSILRIQQVVRGDSAAYFCASSPDSGQQNIQYFGAGTRLSVL.

The chain joins TRBV30 to TRBJ2-1, with 13 bases fitting TRBD2. The ends lost 2 bases at V and 7 bases at J; junction bases unmatched: 5. CDR1 and CDR2 (germline): GTSNPN, SVGIG (reference sequence). CDR3 length: 15 amino acids. CDR3 region: CAWSRGLAGDNEQFF. CDR3 nucleotides: TGTGCCTGGAGTCGAGGACTAGCGGGAGATAATGAGCAGTTCTTC.

This chain uses TRBV7-3 with TRBJ1-3; D not resolved. This CDR3 contains 13 residues. Germline V gene lookup returns CDR1 SGHTA and CDR2 FQGTGA. V gave up 5 bases and J gave up 0 bases, with 5 bases separating them. The chain's CDR3 is CASSVSSGNTIYF. The CDR3 DNA sequence: TGTGCCAGCAGCGTAAGCTCTGGAAACACCATATATTTT.

The rearrangement uses TRBV2 and TRBJ1-5; the D gene is possibly TRBD1 (5 bases). This CDR3 is 14 amino acids long. Between the trimmed V and J ends, which lost 3 bases and 1 base, there was a span of 7 bases. CDR1 is SNHLY, CDR2 FYNNEI, per germline. The DNA of the CDR3 is TGTGCCAGCAGTGAGAGGGGAAGCAATCAGCCCCAGCATTTT. Amino acid sequence: CASSERGSNQPQHF.

The chain uses TRBV6-5 and TRBJ1-3, with D hard to call. This CDR3 comprises 12 residues. V lost 8 bases, J lost 4 bases, and 9 bases lay in between. Germline V gene lookup returns CDR1 MNHEY and CDR2 SVGAGI. CDR3 DNA: TGTGCCAGCGAATCGAAGGGAAACACCATATATTTT. This codes for CASESKGNTIYF.

Notes on this clone: Different DNA sequences within this sample yield the same CDR3. V is TRBV7-9 and J is TRBJ1-1; D perhaps matches TRBD1 (5 bases). The V gene lost 4 bases and the J gene lost 1 base, with 7 bases spanning the gap. Germline loops: CDR1 SEHNR, CDR2 FQNEAQ (reference sequence). This CDR3 region has 13 residues. The CDR3 loop is CASSSTGNTEAFF. CDR3 DNA sequence: TGTGCCAGCAGCTCTACAGGGAACACTGAAGCTTTCTTT.

Note on this clone: Other DNA sequences from this sample encode an identical CDR3 as well. The J gene is TRBJ2-7, the V gene TRBV5-1; 13 positions agree with TRBD2. Losses at the gene ends were 4 bases for V and 4 bases for J; bases not matched to a gene: 5. Germline CDR1 is SGHRS and CDR2 is YFSETQ. CDR3 length: 15 amino acids. The DNA for the CDR3 is TGCGCCAGCAGCCTCGGACTAGCGGGAGAATACGAGCAGTACTTC. This codes for CASSLGLAGEYEQYF.

The chain combines TRBV30 with TRBJ2-3; 12 positions agree with TRBD2. The germline gives CDR1 GTSNPN, CDR2 SVGIG (reference sequence). The length of the CDR3 is 17 residues. Unmatched junction bases numbered 9, after V lost 3 bases and J lost 2 bases. CDR3 sequence: CAWSAGRTSGVTDTQYF. The CDR3 coding sequence is TGTGCCTGGAGCGCGGGGCGGACTAGCGGGGTCACAGATACGCAGTATTTT.

The chain joins TRBV29-1 to TRBJ2-7; 9 positions match TRBD2. Germline V gene sequence: CDR1 SQVTM, CDR2 ANQGSEA. The CDR3 contains 18 residues. The V and J ends lost 7 bases and 3 bases, in that order; junction bases with no gene match: 22. CDR3 residues: CSARLSSGSGYEGYEQYF. In DNA form, the CDR3 reads TGCAGCGCCCGTCTTAGTAGCGGGAGTGGATATGAGGGCTACGAGCAGTACTTC.

This chain joins TRBV7-3 and TRBJ1-1; a weak D match, TRBD1 (6 bases). CDR1 and CDR2 (germline): SGHTA, FQGTGA. The ends were cut back, 5 bases at V and 7 bases at J, with 17 bases in the middle. The CDR3 covers 14 residues. CDR3: CASSPNVKGGEAFF. The CDR3 coding sequence is TGTGCCAGCAGCCCAAACGTGAAAGGGGGTGAAGCTTTCTTT.